This T cell receptor (beta chain) appears in the sequencing data of a study of T cell responses to AZD1222 COVID-19 vaccine. Study results and limitations: Unmutated variant regions reportedly attract nearly half of all spike-specific TCRs.

Looked up from germline, CDR1 is LGHDT and CDR2 is YNNKEL (reference sequence). This CDR3 is 13 amino acids long. Trimming left V 1 base short and J 5 bases short, with 9 bases between. TCRdb's copy holds only in-frame clones and misses some; the assay was immunoSEQ multiplex PCR. This sample has 180,000 or so clones, with about 90% found just once. About this clone: No antigen is known for it.

This receptor was taken from an adult who received the AZD1222 COVID-19 vaccine. V and J are TRBV3-1 (or the pseudogene TRBV3-2) and TRBJ2-7; D is unresolved. The sequencing used peripheral blood, collected 28 days after the second AZD1222 dose. CDR3 sequence (DNA): TGTGCCAGCAGCCAAGTCCCTCCCCACGAGCAGTACTTC. Amino acids: CASSQVPPHEQYF.